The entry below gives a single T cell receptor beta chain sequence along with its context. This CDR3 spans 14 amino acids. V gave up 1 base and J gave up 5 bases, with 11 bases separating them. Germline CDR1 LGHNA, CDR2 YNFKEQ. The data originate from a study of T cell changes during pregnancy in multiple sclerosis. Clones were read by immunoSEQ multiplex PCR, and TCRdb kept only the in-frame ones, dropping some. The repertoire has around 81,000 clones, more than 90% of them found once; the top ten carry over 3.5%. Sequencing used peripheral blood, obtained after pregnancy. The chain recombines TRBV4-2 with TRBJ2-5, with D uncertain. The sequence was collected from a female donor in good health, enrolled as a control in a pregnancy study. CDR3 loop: CASSQGSGLETQYF. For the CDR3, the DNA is TGTGCCAGCAGCCAAGGTTCCGGGTTGGAGACCCAGTACTTC.